Listed below are T cell receptor beta chains from one sample, sequenced in a study of cytomegalovirus exposure and HLA in healthy donors. Profiling relied on immunoSEQ multiplex PCR, and the TCRdb table lists in-frame clones only, not all of them. The sample lists over 200,000 clones; around 88% were seen once. Sequencing was done on a sample of PBMCs. The receptors were gathered from a woman aged 18-30 years in good health and CMV-seronegative. CDR3s include the opening cysteine and the closing phenylalanine or tryptophan. Fields, in order: D gene, J gene, clone size, V gene, CDR3 DNA, CDR3 protein. D genes are given only for firm matches. Not all rows give a size; the values are once, few, many and, for expanded clones, a class.

d_gene: NA
j_gene: TRBJ1-1
abundance: NA
v_gene: TRBV20-1
CDR3nt: TGCAGTGCTAGAGGGGCTCCTGAAGCTTTCTTT
CDR3aa: CSARGAPEAFF

d_gene: NA
j_gene: TRBJ2-7
abundance: NA
v_gene: TRBV7-8
CDR3nt: TGTGCCAGCAGCTATCGGGGTCTATCCTCCTACGAGCAGTACTTC
CDR3aa: CASSYRGLSSYEQYF

d_gene: TRBD2
j_gene: TRBJ2-1
abundance: NA
v_gene: TRBV6-6
CDR3nt: TGTGCCAGCAGCGCCTTAGCGGGAGCCCGGGGCCATGAGCAGTTCTTC
CDR3aa: CASSALAGARGHEQFF

d_gene: NA
j_gene: TRBJ1-2
abundance: NA
v_gene: TRBV9
CDR3nt: TGTGCCAGCAGCCCCAGAGGGGGACAACCCGGCTACACCTTC
CDR3aa: CASSPRGGQPGYTF

d_gene: NA
j_gene: TRBJ1-2
abundance: NA
v_gene: TRBV30
CDR3nt: TGTGCCTGGAGTGCAGACTATGGCTACACCTTC
CDR3aa: CAWSADYGYTF

d_gene: TRBD1
j_gene: TRBJ2-7
abundance: NA
v_gene: TRBV6-6
CDR3nt: TGTGCCAGCAGCCCAACAGGGGTCCGCGAGCAGTACTTC
CDR3aa: CASSPTGVREQYF

d_gene: TRBD1
j_gene: TRBJ1-3
abundance: NA
v_gene: TRBV5-1
CDR3nt: TGCGCCAGCAGCTTAGAGGGGACAGATACTGGAAACACCATATATTTT
CDR3aa: CASSLEGTDTGNTIYF

d_gene: NA
j_gene: TRBJ1-4
abundance: once
v_gene: TRBV4-3
CDR3nt: TGCGCCAGCAGCCAAGCCCCGGTTTACAATGAAAAACTGTTTTTT
CDR3aa: CASSQAPVYNEKLFF

d_gene: TRBD1
j_gene: TRBJ1-3
abundance: NA
v_gene: TRBV7-9
CDR3nt: TGTTCCAGCAGCTACCAACAGGGGAACGCTGGAAACACCATATATTTT
CDR3aa: CSSSYQQGNAGNTIYF

d_gene: TRBD1
j_gene: TRBJ1-1
abundance: NA
v_gene: TRBV7-9
CDR3nt: TGTGCCAGCAGCAAACTGACAGGGTTCCGTGAAGCTTTCTTT
CDR3aa: CASSKLTGFREAFF

d_gene: NA
j_gene: TRBJ2-1
abundance: NA
v_gene: TRBV7-2
CDR3nt: TGTGCCAGCAAGAGGTCAGCGGCCAATGAGCAGTTCTTC
CDR3aa: CASKRSAANEQFF

d_gene: TRBD1
j_gene: TRBJ1-1
abundance: NA
v_gene: TRBV4-2
CDR3nt: TGTGCCAGCAGCCAAGGGACAGGGGACTCGACCTTGAACACTGAAGCTTTCTTT
CDR3aa: CASSQGTGDSTLNTEAFF

d_gene: NA
j_gene: TRBJ2-7
abundance: NA
v_gene: TRBV7-2
CDR3nt: TGTGCCAGCAGCTTGGGGCGGTTCGAGCAGTACTTC
CDR3aa: CASSLGRFEQYF

d_gene: NA
j_gene: TRBJ1-2
abundance: few
v_gene: TRBV7-9
CDR3nt: TGTGCCAGCAGCTTATCAGGGTTTGGCTACACCTTC
CDR3aa: CASSLSGFGYTF

d_gene: TRBD2
j_gene: TRBJ2-7
abundance: once
v_gene: TRBV7-2
CDR3nt: TGTGCCAGCAGCCAGACTGCGGGGGGTAGTTACGAGCAGTACTTC
CDR3aa: CASSQTAGGSYEQYF

d_gene: NA
j_gene: TRBJ1-2
abundance: NA
v_gene: TRBV6-5
CDR3nt: TGTGCCAGCAGTTACTCGGAGGGAGTGAACTATGGCTACACCTTC
CDR3aa: CASSYSEGVNYGYTF

d_gene: TRBD1
j_gene: TRBJ1-5
abundance: NA
v_gene: TRBV27
CDR3nt: TGTGCCAGCAGTTACGCCGGGACAGGGGGCAATCAGCCCCAGCATTTT
CDR3aa: CASSYAGTGGNQPQHF

d_gene: NA
j_gene: TRBJ1-1
abundance: NA
v_gene: TRBV29-1
CDR3nt: TGCAGCGTTGAAGGGCGGGCTTTCTTT
CDR3aa: CSVEGRAFF

d_gene: TRBD1
j_gene: TRBJ1-2
abundance: NA
v_gene: TRBV2
CDR3nt: TGTGCCAGCAGTGAAACGGAAGGACAGGGGATGTTCTATGGCTACACCTTC
CDR3aa: CASSETEGQGMFYGYTF

d_gene: TRBD1
j_gene: TRBJ1-1
abundance: NA
v_gene: TRBV19
CDR3nt: TGTGCCAGTATCCTCCCAGGGGGACTCACTGAAGCTTTCTTT
CDR3aa: CASILPGGLTEAFF

d_gene: TRBD1
j_gene: TRBJ2-7
abundance: NA
v_gene: TRBV6-6
CDR3nt: TGTGCCAGCAGCCGACAGGGGTTGAGTTCGAAAGAGCAGTACTTC
CDR3aa: CASSRQGLSSKEQYF

d_gene: NA
j_gene: TRBJ2-1
abundance: NA
v_gene: TRBV10-3
CDR3nt: TGTGCCATCAGTGAGACAGGGAAGGGCAATGAGCAGTTCTTC
CDR3aa: CAISETGKGNEQFF

d_gene: NA
j_gene: TRBJ1-1
abundance: once
v_gene: TRBV11-2
CDR3nt: TGTGCCAGCAGCTTAGATAGGGGCAGTTCAGCTTTCTTT
CDR3aa: CASSLDRGSSAFF

d_gene: TRBD1
j_gene: TRBJ2-5
abundance: NA
v_gene: TRBV7-2
CDR3nt: TGTGCCAGCAGCTTACATGGTCCTCGGTACAGGGGGCGAGAGACCCAGTACTTC
CDR3aa: CASSLHGPRYRGRETQYF

d_gene: NA
j_gene: TRBJ1-1
abundance: NA
v_gene: TRBV25-1
CDR3nt: TGTGCCAGCAGTGCTACCAGGGTAAACACTGAAGCTTTCTTT
CDR3aa: CASSATRVNTEAFF

d_gene: NA
j_gene: TRBJ1-1
abundance: NA
v_gene: TRBV9
CDR3nt: TGTGCCAGCAGCGTAGGGAAAGGGGGTTCACGGACTGAAGCTTTCTTT
CDR3aa: CASSVGKGGSRTEAFF

d_gene: NA
j_gene: TRBJ1-2
abundance: NA
v_gene: TRBV15
CDR3nt: TGTGCCACCAGCAGAGATCTTGTGAGGGCCTATGGCTACACCTTC
CDR3aa: CATSRDLVRAYGYTF

d_gene: NA
j_gene: TRBJ2-7
abundance: NA
v_gene: TRBV7-2
CDR3nt: TGTGCCAGCAGCTTAGTGCAGACGACTGTAACTGTGATCCACGAGCAGTACTTC
CDR3aa: CASSLVQTTVTVIHEQYF

d_gene: NA
j_gene: TRBJ2-1
abundance: NA
v_gene: TRBV30
CDR3nt: TGTGCCTGGAGGGAGACTGGAAGCTCCTACAATGAGCAGTTCTTC
CDR3aa: CAWRETGSSYNEQFF

d_gene: TRBD1
j_gene: TRBJ2-5
abundance: NA
v_gene: TRBV7-9
CDR3nt: TGTGCCAGCAGGGGACAGGGGGCGAAAGACGACGGCCAAGAGACCCAGTACTTC
CDR3aa: CASRGQGAKDDGQETQYF

d_gene: NA
j_gene: TRBJ2-1
abundance: NA
v_gene: TRBV9
CDR3nt: TGTGCCAGCAGCGGTCTAGAAGATAATGAGCAGTTCTTC
CDR3aa: CASSGLEDNEQFF

d_gene: NA
j_gene: TRBJ2-5
abundance: NA
v_gene: TRBV15
CDR3nt: TGTGCCACCAGCAGAGATCCCAGGAAAGAGACCCAGTACTTC
CDR3aa: CATSRDPRKETQYF

d_gene: NA
j_gene: TRBJ2-1
abundance: NA
v_gene: TRBV12-5
CDR3nt: TGTGCTAGTGGTTTGACCGCCGGGACACGAATGCCCAATGAGCAGTTCTTC
CDR3aa: CASGLTAGTRMPNEQFF

d_gene: NA
j_gene: TRBJ2-3
abundance: once
v_gene: TRBV5-4
CDR3nt: TGTGCCAGCAGCTTGGCCAGGAAAGGATCCACAGATACGCAGTATTTT
CDR3aa: CASSLARKGSTDTQYF

d_gene: TRBD1
j_gene: TRBJ1-2
abundance: NA
v_gene: TRBV29-1
CDR3nt: TGCAGTGGGGGACAGACCACCTATGGCTACACCTTC
CDR3aa: CSGGQTTYGYTF

d_gene: TRBD2
j_gene: TRBJ2-3
abundance: NA
v_gene: TRBV10-1
CDR3nt: TGCGCCAGCAGTCCGGGACTAGCGCGAGATACGCAGTATTTT
CDR3aa: CASSPGLARDTQYF

d_gene: TRBD2
j_gene: TRBJ2-5
abundance: NA
v_gene: TRBV2
CDR3nt: TGTGCCAGCAGTGCGACTAGCGGGGGGGCGGAGACCCAGTACTTC
CDR3aa: CASSATSGGAETQYF

d_gene: NA
j_gene: TRBJ2-2
abundance: NA
v_gene: TRBV5-6
CDR3nt: TGTGCCAGCAGCTTGGGCGGGACTGATCTGAACACCGGGGAGCTGTTTTTT
CDR3aa: CASSLGGTDLNTGELFF

d_gene: NA
j_gene: TRBJ1-5
abundance: NA
v_gene: TRBV19
CDR3nt: TGTGCCAGTAGTCGAGAGGGAGCTCAGCCCCAGCATTTT
CDR3aa: CASSREGAQPQHF

d_gene: NA
j_gene: TRBJ1-4
abundance: NA
v_gene: TRBV7-9
CDR3nt: TGTGCCAGCAGCTTCGGAGGGAGCCCCAGTGAAAAACTGTTTTTT
CDR3aa: CASSFGGSPSEKLFF

d_gene: NA
j_gene: TRBJ1-5
abundance: NA
v_gene: TRBV7-9
CDR3nt: TGTGCCAGCAGCTCTTGGAGTCGGCCCCAGCATTTT
CDR3aa: CASSSWSRPQHF